This T cell receptor beta chain is drawn from a study of CD8+ T cells in alopecia areata. cDNA prepared by RNA extraction and subsequent reverse transcription served as the template for sequencing. Repertoires were generated with immunoSEQ multiplex PCR, while TCRdb's copy carries only in-frame clones and drops some. The sample carries 150,000 to 200,000 clones, about 60% recorded once. The CDR3 extends over 14 amino acids. V lost 4 bases and J 1 base, leaving 10 bases between the germline ends. CDR1 and CDR2 from the germline V gene are MNHEY and SMNVEV (reference sequence). Described treatment: oral pan-JAK inhibitor, 5-10 mg twice daily.

Sample: CD8+ T cells sorted from blood, taken at week 24, from a patient treated with tofacitinib. The clonotype comes from a human donor with alopecia areata. The chain recombines TRBV27 with TRBJ1-1; no firm D call. CDR3 DNA: TGTGCCAGCAGTTCACGGCAGACGAACACTGAAGCTTTCTTT. As protein: CASSSRQTNTEAFF.